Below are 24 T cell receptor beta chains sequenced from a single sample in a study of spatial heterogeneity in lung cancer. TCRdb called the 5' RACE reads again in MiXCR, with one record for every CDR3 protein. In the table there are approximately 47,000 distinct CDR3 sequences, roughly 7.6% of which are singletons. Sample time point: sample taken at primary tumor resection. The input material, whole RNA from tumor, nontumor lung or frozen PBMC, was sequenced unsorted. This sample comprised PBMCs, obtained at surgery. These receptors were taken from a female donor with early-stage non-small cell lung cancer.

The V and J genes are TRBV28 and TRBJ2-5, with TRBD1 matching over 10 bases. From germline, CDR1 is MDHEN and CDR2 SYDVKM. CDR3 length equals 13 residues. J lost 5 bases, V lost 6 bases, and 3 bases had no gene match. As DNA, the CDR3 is TGTGCCAGCAGGAAGACAGGGGGCGAGACCCAGTACTTC. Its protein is CASRKTGGETQYF.

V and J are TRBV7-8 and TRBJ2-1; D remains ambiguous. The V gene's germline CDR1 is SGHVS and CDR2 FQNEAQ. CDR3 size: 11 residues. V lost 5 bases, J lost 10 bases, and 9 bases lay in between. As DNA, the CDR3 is TGTGCCAGCAGCCCCTTAGACGAGCAGTTCTTC. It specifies CASSPLDEQFF. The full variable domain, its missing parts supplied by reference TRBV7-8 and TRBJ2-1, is GAGVSQSPRYKVAKRGQDVALRCDPISGHVSLFWYQQALGQGPEFLTYFQNEAQLDKSGLPSDRFFAERPEGSVSTLKIQRTQQEDSAVYLCASSPLDEQFFGPGTRLTVL.

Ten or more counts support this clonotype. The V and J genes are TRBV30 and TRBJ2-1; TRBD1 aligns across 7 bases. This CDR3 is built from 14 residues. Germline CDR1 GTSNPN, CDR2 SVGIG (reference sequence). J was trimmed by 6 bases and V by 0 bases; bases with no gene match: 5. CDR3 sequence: CAWSVRGLGNEQFF. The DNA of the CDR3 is TGTGCCTGGAGTGTAAGGGGGCTAGGCAATGAGCAGTTCTTC.

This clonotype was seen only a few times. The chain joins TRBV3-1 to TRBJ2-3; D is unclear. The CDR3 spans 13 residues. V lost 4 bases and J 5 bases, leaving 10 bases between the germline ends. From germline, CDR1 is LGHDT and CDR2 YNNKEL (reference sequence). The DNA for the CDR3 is TGTGCCAGCAGCCCAGGCGTAATAGATACGCAGTATTTT. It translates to CASSPGVIDTQYF.

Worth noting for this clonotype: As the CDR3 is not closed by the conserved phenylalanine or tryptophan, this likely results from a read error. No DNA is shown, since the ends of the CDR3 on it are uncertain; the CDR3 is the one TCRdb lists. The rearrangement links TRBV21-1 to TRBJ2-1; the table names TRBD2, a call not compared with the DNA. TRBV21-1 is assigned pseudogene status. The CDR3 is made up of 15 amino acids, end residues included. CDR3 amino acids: CASSKESGGANEQFS.

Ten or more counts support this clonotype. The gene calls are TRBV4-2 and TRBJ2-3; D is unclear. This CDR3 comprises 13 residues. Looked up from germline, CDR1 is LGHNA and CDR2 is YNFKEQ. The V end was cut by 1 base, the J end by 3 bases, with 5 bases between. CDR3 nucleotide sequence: TGTGCCAGCAGCCAAGGGCCAACAGATACGCAGTATTTT. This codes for CASSQGPTDTQYF.

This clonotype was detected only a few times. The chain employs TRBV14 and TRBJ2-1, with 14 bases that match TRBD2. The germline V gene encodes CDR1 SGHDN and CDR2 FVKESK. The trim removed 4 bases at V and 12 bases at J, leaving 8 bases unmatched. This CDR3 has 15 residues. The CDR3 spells CASSPGLAGAPGQFF. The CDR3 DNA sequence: TGTGCCAGCAGCCCGGGACTAGCGGGGGCGCCGGGGCAGTTCTTC.

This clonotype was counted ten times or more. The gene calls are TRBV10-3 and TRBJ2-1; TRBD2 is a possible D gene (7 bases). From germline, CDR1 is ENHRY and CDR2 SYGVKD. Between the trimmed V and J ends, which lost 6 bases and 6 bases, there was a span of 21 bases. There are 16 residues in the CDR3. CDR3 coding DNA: TGTGCCATCAGGTCAAGTTTGGGGGGGGGCATCAATGAGCAGTTCTTC. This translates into CAIRSSLGGGINEQFF.

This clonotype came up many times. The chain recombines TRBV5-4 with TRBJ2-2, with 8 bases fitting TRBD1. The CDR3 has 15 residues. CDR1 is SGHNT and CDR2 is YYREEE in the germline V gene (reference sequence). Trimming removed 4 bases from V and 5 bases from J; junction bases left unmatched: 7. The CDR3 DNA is TGTGCCAGCAGCCAAGACAGGGGCGAAACCGGGGAGCTGTTTTTT. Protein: CASSQDRGETGELFF.

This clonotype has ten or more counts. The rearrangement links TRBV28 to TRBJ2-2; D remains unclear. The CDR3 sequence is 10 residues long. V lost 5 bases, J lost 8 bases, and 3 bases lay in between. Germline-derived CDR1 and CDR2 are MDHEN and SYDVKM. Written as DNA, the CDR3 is TGTGCCAGCAGTGCTGGGGAGCTGTTTTTT. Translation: CASSAGELFF.

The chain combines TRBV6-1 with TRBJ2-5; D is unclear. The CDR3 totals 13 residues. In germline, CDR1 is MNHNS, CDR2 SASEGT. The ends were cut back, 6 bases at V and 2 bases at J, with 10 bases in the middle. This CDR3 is CASRILGQETQYF. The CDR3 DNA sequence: TGTGCCAGCAGGATACTGGGGCAAGAGACCCAGTACTTC.

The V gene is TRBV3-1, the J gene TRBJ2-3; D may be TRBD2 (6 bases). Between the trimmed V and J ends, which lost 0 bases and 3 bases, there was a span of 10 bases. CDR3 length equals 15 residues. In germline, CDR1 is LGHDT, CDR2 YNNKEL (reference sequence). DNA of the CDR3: TGTGCCAGCAGCCAAGATTTGGGGGGAACAGATACGCAGTATTTT. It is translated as CASSQDLGGTDTQYF.

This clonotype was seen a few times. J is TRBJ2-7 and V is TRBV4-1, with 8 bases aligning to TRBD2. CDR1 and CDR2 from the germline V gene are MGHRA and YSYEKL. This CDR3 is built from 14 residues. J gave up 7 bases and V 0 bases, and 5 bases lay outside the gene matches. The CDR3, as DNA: TGCGCCAGCAGCCAAGAGGGGCGGGGGGATGAGCAGTACTTC. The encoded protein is CASSQEGRGDEQYF.

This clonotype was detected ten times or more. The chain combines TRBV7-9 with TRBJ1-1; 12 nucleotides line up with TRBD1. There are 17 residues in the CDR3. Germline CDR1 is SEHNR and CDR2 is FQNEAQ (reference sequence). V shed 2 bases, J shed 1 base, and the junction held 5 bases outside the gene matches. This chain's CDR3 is CASSLFGTGGPNTEAFF. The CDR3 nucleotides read TGTGCCAGCAGCTTATTCGGGACAGGGGGCCCGAACACTGAAGCTTTCTTT. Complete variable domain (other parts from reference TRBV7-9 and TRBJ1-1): DTGVSQNPRHKITKRGQNVTFRCDPISEHNRLYWYRQTLGQGPEFLTYFQNEAQLEKSRLLSDRFSAERPKGSFSTLEIQRTEQGDSAMYLCASSLFGTGGPNTEAFFGQGTRLTVV.

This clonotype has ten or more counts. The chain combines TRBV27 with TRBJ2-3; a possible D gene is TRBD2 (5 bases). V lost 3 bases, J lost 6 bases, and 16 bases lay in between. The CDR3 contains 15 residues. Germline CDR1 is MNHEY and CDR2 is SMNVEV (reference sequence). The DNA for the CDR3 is TGTGCCAGCAGTTTGAGTAGCGCCAGGTCCGATACGCAGTATTTT. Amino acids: CASSLSSARSDTQYF.

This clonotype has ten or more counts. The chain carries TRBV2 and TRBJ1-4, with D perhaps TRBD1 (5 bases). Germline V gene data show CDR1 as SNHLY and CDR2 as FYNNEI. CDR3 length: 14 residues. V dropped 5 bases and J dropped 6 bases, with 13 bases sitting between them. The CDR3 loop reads CASSSDSSYEKLFF. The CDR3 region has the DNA TGTGCCAGCAGTTCCGACAGTTCGTATGAAAAACTGTTTTTT.

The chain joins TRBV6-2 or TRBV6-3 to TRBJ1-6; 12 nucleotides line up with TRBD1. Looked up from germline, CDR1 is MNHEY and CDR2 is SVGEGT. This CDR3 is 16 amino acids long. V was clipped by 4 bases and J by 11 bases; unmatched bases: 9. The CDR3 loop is CASSSRDRGLGAPLHF. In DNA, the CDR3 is TGTGCCAGCAGTTCCCGGGACAGGGGGCTGGGTGCACCCCTCCACTTT.

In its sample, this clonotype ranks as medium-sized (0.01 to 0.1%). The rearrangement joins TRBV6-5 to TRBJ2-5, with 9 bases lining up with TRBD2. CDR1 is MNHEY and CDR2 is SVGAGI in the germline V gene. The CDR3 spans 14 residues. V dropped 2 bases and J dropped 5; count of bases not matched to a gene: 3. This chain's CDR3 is CASSYAGGGETQYF. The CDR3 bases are TGTGCCAGCAGTTACGCGGGGGGGGGGGAGACCCAGTACTTC.

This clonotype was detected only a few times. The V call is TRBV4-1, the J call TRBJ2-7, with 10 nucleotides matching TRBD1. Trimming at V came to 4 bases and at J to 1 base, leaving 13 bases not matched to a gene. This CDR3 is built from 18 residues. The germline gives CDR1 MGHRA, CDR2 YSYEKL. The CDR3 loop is CASSPLGTGTGVSYEQYF. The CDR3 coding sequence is TGCGCCAGCAGCCCCCTGGGTACCGGGACAGGGGTTTCCTACGAGCAGTACTTC.

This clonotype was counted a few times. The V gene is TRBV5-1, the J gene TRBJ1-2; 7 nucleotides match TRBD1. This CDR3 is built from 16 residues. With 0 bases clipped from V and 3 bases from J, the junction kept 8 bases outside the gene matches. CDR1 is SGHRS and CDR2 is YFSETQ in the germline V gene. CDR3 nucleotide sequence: TGCGCCAGCAGCTTGGGAGGCAACAGGGGAGACTATGGCTACACCTTC. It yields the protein CASSLGGNRGDYGYTF.

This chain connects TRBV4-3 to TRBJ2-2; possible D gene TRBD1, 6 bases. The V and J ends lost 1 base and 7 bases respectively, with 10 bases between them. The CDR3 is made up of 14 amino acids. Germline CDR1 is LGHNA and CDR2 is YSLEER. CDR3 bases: TGCGCCAGCAGCCAAGCAGGGGAACTCGGGGAGCTGTTTTTT. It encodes CASSQAGELGELFF.

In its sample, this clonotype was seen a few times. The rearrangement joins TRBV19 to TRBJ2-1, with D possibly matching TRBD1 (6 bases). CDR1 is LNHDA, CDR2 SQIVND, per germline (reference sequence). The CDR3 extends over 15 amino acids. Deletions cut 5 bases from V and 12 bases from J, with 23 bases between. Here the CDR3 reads CASSPGHAVSRVQFF. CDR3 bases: TGTGCCAGTAGTCCGGGACACGCGGTATCTCGCGTGCAGTTCTTC.

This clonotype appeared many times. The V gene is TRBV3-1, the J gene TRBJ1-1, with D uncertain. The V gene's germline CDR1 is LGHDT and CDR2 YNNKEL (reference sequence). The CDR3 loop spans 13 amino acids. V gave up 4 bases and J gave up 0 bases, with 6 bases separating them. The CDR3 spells CASSPPMNTEAFF. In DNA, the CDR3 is TGTGCCAGCAGCCCCCCCATGAACACTGAAGCTTTCTTT.

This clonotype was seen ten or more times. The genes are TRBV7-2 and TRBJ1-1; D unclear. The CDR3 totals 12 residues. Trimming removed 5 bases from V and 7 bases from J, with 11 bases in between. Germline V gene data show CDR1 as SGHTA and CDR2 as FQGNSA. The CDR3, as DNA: TGTGCCAGCAGCCCCACCCGCATTGAAGCTTTCTTT. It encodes CASSPTRIEAFF.